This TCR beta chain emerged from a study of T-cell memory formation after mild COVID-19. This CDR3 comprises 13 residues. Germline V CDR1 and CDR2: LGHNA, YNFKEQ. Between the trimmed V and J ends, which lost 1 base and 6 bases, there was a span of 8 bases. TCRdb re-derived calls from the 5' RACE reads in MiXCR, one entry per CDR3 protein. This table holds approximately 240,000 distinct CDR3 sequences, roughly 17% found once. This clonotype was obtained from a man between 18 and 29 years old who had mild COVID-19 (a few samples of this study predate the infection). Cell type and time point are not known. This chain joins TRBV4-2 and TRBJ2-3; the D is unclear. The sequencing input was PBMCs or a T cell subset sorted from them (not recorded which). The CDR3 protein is CASSQGLIDTQYF. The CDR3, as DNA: TGTGCCAGCAGCCAAGGTTTGATTGATACGCAGTATTTT.